This T cell receptor beta chain was obtained from a study of T-cell memory formation after mild COVID-19 (dated by TCRdb to the early 2020s). The study in broad terms: Most TCR sequence clusters were specific to one of the two donors. In two donors, T-cell clones that expanded and contracted after mild COVID-19 were tracked by sequencing TCRalpha and TCRbeta repertoires over time. The cohort was made up of two young adult volunteers, one female and one male, who were previously healthy. Here is what the overall study found, with its caveats: Clones contracting from day 15 to 85 had balanced CD4/CD8 phenotypes, while a second wave expanding from day 15 to 37 was biased towards CD4+. Contracting CD4+ clones were located mainly in the CM and EM memory subsets, whereas CD8+ clones were found to be enriched in EMRA. Only a couple of mild cases were covered in the study, and larger cohorts including severe cases with pre-infection samples were considered necessary. SARS-CoV-2 specificity was not confirmed for the second-wave clones peaking on day 37. Some responding clones were found in pre-infection memory, which suggests that pre-existing cross-reactive memory T cells took part in the SARS-CoV-2 response.

TCRdb lists the instrument as Illumina NovaSeq 6000. Using 5'RACE with constant-segment primers, TCRalpha and TCRbeta cDNA libraries were constructed, with sample barcodes and unique molecular identifiers added in the process. RNA was extracted from every sample with Trizol reagent. Library amplification was performed in two PCR steps, and a second sample barcode and Illumina TruSeq adapters were introduced in the second step. Sequencing of libraries was performed on an Illumina NovaSeq with 2 x 150 bp paired-end reads. Regarding the original processing steps: Reads were demultiplexed and collapsed into UMI-guided consensus sequences with migec v1.2.7. With mixcr v2.1.11, UMI consensuses were aligned to TRA and TRB V and J templates and assembled into clonotypes. Clonotypes were classified as expanded or contracted when called significant by both edgeR and NoisET, with noise models trained on biological replicates. For edgeR calls, the thresholds were a false discovery rate-adjusted p below 0.01 and a log2 fold-change of 1. PCA with hierarchical clustering of max-normalized trajectories of the 1000 most abundant clonotypes was used as exploratory dynamics analysis. Separately sequenced CD4+ and CD8+ repertoires were used to assign the CD4 or CD8 phenotype of responding clones. The raw public data were reprocessed by TCRdb itself: fastp quality trimming at Q25, MiXCR clonotype calling, in-frame beta chains only. Each CDR3 protein appears once, grouped with its most common genes and DNA. The V and J calls were not made by the authors but by TCRdb's processing. The sample data list about 400,000 distinct CDR3 sequences, and more than 15% of these were observed just once. The top ten constitute around a fifth of the sample.

Ficoll-Paque density gradient centrifugation was used to isolate PBMCs. This clonotype was observed a few times. Its cognate antigen has yet to be identified. Base qualities are not at hand, and no much larger clone is one base apart. Trimming at the junction amounts to 2 bases on V and 6 bases on J, and the germline ends lie 13 bases apart. CDR1 and CDR2 were assigned from the germline V gene as SGHTA and FQGNSA. The CDR3, from cysteine to phenylalanine, totals 15 residues. Solely the CDR3 DNA is kept, with 45 bases framed from the first base. The rearranged chain carries TRBV7-2 and TRBJ2-2; tentative D gene TRBD1, with 6 bases matching. The material sequenced was PBMCs or a T cell subset sorted from them (not recorded which). This TCR was sampled from a man aged 18 to 29 who had mild COVID-19 (a few samples of this study predate the infection). The sample titles of this study are shuffled in the database, so cell type and time point are left out; the donor was told from shared clones. The CDR3 has the sequence CASSLYRARAGELFF. Read as DNA, the sequence is TGTGCCAGCAGCTTATACAGGGCTCGAGCCGGGGAGCTGTTTTTT.